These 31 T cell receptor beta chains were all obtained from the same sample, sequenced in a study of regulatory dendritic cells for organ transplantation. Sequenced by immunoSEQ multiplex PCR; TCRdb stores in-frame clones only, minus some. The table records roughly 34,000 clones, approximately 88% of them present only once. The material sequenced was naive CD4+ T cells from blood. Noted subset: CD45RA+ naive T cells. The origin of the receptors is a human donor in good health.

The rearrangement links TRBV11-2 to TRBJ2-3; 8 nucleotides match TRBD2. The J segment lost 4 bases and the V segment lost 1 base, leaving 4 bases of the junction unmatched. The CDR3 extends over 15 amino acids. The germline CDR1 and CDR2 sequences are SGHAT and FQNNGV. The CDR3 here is CASSLGGGQADTQYF. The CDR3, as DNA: TGTGCCAGCAGCTTAGGCGGGGGGCAAGCAGATACGCAGTATTTT.

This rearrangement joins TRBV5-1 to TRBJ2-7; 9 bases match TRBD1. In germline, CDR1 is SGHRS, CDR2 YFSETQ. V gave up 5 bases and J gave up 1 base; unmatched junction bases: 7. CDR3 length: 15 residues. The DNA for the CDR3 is TGCGCCAGCAGTCTAACCGGGACAGGGTCCTACGAGCAGTACTTC. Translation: CASSLTGTGSYEQYF.

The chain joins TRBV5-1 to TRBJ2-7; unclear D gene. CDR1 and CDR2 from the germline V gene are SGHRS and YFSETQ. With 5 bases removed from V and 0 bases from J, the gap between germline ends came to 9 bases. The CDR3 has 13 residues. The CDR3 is CASRSILSYEQYF. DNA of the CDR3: TGCGCCAGCAGATCCATACTCTCCTACGAGCAGTACTTC.

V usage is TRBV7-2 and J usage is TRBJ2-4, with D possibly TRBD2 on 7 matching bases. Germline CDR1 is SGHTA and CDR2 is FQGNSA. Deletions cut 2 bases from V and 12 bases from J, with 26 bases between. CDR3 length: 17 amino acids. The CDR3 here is CASSLTASGTTTGHQYF. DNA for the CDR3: TGTGCCAGCAGCTTAACGGCAAGCGGGACGACGACGGGACATCAGTACTTC.

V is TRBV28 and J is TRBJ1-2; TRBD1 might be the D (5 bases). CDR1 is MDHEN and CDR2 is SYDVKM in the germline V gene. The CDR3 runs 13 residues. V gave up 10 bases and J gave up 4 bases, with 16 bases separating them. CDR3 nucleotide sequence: TGTGCCACCCTCTCGCGGGGGAGCTATGGCTACACCTTC. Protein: CATLSRGSYGYTF.

This chain's CDR3 is CASSPDRDYGYTF. In DNA form, the CDR3 reads TGTGCCAGCAGTCCAGACAGGGACTATGGCTACACCTTC. J is TRBJ1-2 and V is TRBV6-1; 7 bases map to TRBD1. The CDR3 has 13 amino acids. The ends lost 5 bases at V and 3 bases at J; junction bases unmatched: 3. Germline V CDR1 and CDR2: MNHNS, SASEGT.

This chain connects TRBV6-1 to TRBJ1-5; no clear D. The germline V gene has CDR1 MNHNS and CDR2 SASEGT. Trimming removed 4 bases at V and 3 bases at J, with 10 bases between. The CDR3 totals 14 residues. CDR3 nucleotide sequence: TGTGCCAGCAGTGGCGGGTTCGACAATCAGCCCCAGCATTTT. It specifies CASSGGFDNQPQHF.

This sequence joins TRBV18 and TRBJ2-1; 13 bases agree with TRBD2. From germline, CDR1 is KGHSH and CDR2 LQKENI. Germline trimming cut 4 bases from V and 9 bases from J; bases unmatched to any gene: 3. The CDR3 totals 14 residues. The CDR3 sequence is CASSRTSGSTEQFF. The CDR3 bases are TGTGCCAGCTCACGGACTAGCGGGAGTACTGAGCAGTTCTTC.

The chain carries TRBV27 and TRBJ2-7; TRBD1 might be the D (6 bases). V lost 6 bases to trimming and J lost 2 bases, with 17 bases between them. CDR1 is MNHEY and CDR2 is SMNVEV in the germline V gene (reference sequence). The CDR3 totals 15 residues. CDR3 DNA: TGTGCCAGCAGAAGACTACGACAGGCCACCTACGAGCAGTACTTC. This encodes CASRRLRQATYEQYF.

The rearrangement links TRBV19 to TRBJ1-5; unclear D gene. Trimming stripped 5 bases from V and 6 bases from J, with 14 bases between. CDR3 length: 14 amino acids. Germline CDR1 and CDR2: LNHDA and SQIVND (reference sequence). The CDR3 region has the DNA TGTGCCAGTAGTTTTGGACCTGGCGGTCAGCCCCAGCATTTT. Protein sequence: CASSFGPGGQPQHF.

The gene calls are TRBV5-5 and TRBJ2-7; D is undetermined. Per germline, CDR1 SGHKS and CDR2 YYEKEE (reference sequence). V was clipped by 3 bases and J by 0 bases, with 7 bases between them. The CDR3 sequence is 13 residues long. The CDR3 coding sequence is TGTGCCAGCAGCTCGATGTACTCCTACGAGCAGTACTTC. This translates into CASSSMYSYEQYF.

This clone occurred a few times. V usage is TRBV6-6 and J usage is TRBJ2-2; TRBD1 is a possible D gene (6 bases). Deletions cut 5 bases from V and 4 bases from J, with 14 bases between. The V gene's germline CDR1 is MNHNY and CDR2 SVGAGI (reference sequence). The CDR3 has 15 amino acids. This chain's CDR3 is CASSKPGVRTGELFF. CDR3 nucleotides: TGTGCCAGCAGTAAGCCAGGGGTCCGCACCGGGGAGCTGTTTTTT.

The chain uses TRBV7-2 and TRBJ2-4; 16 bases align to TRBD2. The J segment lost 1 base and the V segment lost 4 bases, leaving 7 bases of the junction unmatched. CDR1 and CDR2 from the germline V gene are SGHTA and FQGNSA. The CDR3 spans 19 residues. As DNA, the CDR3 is TGTGCCAGCAGCTCGGGACTAGCGGGAGGGCCTTGGGCCAAAAACATTCAGTACTTC. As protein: CASSSGLAGGPWAKNIQYF.

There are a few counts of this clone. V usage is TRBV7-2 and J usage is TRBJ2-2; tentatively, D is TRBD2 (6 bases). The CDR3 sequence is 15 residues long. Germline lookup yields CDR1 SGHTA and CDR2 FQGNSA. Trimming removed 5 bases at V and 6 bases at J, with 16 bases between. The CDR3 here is CASSLITSNAGELFF. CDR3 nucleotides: TGTGCCAGCAGCCTAATTACTAGCAACGCCGGGGAGCTGTTTTTT.

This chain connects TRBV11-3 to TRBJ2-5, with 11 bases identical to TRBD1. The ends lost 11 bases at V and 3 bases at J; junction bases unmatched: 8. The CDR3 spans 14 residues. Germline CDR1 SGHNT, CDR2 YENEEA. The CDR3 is CAPVPGQGEETQYF. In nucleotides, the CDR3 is TGTGCCCCCGTTCCGGGACAGGGGGAAGAGACCCAGTACTTC.

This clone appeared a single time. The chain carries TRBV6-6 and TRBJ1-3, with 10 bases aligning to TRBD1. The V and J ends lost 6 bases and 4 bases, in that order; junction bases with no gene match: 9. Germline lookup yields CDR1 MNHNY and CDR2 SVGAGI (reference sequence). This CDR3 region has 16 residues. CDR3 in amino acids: CASSSGTGVVGNTIYF. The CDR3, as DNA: TGTGCCAGCAGCTCCGGGACAGGGGTCGTCGGAAACACCATATATTTT.

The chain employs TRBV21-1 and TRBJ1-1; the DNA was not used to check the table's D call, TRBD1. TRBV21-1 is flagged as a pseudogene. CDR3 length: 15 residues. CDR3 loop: CASSEWDRGRTEAFF. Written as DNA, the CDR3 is TGTGCCAGCAGCGAATGGGACAGGGGTCGCACTGAAGCTTTCTTT.

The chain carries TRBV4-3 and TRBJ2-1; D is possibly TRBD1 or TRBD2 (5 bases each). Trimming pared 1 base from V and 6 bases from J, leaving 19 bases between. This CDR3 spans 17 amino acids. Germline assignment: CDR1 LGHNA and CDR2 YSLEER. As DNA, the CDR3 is TGCGCCAGCAGCCAAGTAGGGACCAGGAACCGGGCCAATGAGCAGTTCTTC. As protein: CASSQVGTRNRANEQFF.

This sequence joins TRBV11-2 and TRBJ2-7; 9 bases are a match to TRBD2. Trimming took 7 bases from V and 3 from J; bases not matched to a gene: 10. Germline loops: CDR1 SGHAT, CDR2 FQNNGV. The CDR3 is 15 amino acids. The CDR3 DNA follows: TGTGCCAGCACCTGGGGCCTAGCGGGAATCTACGAGCAGTACTTC. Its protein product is CASTWGLAGIYEQYF.

This CDR3 reads CASSLTGGNSPLHF. The CDR3 DNA follows: TGTGCCAGCAGCTTGACAGGGGGTAATTCACCCCTCCACTTT. The rearrangement uses TRBV5-6 and TRBJ1-6; TRBD1 aligns across 8 bases. Germline trimming cut 1 base from V and 6 bases from J; bases unmatched to any gene: 0. The CDR3 is 14 amino acids. Germline CDR1 SGHDT, CDR2 YYEEEE.

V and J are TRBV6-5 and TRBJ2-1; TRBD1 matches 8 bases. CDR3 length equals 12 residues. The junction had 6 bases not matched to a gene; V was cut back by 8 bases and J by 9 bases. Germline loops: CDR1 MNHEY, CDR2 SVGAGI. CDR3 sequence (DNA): TGTGCCAGCTTCCAGGGGGCAGGTGAGCAGTTCTTC. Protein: CASFQGAGEQFF.

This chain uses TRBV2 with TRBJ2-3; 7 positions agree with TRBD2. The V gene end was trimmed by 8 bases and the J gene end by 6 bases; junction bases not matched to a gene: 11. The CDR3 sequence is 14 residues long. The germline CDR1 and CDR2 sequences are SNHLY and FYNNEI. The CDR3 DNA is TGTGCCAGCGGGACTACGAATAGAAGGGATACGCAGTATTTT. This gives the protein CASGTTNRRDTQYF. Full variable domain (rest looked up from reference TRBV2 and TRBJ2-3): EPEVTQTPSHQVTQMGQEVILRCVPISNHLYFYWYRQILGQKVEFLVSFYNNEISEKSEIFDDQFSVERPDGSNFTLKIRSTKLEDSAMYFCASGTTNRRDTQYFGPGTRLTVL.

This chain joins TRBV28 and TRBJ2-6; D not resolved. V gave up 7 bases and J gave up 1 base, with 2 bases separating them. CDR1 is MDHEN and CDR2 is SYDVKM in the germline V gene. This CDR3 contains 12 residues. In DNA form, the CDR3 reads TGTGCCAGCACTTCTGGGGCCAACGTCCTGACTTTC. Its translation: CASTSGANVLTF.

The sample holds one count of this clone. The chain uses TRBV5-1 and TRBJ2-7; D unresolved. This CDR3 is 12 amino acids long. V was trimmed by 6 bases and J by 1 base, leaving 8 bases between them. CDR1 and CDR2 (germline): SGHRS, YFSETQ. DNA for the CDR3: TGCGCCAGCACCCCGAGGTCCTACGAGCAGTACTTC. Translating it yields CASTPRSYEQYF.

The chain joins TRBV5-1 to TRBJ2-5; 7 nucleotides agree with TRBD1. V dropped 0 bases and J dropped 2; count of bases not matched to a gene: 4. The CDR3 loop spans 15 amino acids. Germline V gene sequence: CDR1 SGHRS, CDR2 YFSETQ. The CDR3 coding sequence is TGCGCCAGCAGCTTGGAGGGCAGGGGGCAAGAGACCCAGTACTTC. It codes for CASSLEGRGQETQYF. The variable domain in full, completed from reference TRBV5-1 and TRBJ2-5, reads KAGVTQTPRYLIKTRGQQVTLSCSPISGHRSVSWYQQTPGQGLQFLFEYFSETQRNKGNFPGRFSGRQFSNSRSEMNVSTLELGDSALYLCASSLEGRGQETQYFGPGTRLLVL.

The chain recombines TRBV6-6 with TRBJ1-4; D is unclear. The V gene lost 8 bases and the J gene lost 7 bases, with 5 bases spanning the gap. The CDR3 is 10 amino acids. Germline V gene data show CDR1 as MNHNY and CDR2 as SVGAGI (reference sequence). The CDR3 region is CASLGEKLFF. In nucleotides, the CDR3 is TGTGCCAGCCTCGGTGAAAAACTGTTTTTT.

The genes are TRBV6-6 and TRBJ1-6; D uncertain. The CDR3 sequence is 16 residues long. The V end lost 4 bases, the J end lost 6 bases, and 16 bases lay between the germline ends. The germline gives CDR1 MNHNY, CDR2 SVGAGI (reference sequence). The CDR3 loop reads CASSSPEGQANSPLHF. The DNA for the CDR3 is TGTGCCAGCAGTTCGCCCGAAGGGCAGGCTAATTCACCCCTCCACTTT.

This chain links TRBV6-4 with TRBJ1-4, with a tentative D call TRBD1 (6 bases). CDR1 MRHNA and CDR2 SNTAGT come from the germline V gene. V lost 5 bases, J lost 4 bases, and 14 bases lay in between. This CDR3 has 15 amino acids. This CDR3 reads CASSKASGDNEKLFF. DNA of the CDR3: TGTGCCAGCAGTAAGGCTTCAGGGGATAATGAAAAACTGTTTTTT.

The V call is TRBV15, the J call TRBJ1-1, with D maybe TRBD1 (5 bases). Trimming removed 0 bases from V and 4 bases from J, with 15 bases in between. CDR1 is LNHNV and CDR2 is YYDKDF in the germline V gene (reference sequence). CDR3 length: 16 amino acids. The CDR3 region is CATSRDSPRGSTEAFF. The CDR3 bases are TGTGCCACCAGCAGAGATTCGCCAAGGGGAAGCACTGAAGCTTTCTTT.

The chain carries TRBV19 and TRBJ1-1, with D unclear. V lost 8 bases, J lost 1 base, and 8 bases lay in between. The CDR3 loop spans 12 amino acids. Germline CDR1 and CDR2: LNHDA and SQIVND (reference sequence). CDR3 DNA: TGTGCCAGTCGGGCAGGGAACACTGAAGCTTTCTTT. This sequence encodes CASRAGNTEAFF.

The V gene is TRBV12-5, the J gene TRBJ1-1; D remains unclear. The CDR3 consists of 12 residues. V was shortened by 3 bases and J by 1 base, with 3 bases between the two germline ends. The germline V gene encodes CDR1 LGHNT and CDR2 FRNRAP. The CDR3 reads CASGFENTEAFF. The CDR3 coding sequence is TGTGCTAGTGGTTTTGAGAACACTGAAGCTTTCTTT.